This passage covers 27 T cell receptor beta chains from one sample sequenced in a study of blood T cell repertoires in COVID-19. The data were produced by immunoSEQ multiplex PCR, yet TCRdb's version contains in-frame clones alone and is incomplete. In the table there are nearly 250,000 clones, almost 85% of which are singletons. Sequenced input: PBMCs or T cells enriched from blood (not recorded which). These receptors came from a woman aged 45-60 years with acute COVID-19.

Here the CDR3 reads CASSYSVGSKTEAFF. CDR3 DNA sequence: TGTGCCAGCAGTTACTCGGTGGGCTCAAAGACTGAAGCTTTCTTT. This chain links TRBV6-5 with TRBJ1-1; D call uncertain. Germline CDR1 and CDR2: MNHEY and SVGAGI. The CDR3 covers 15 residues. Trimming cost V 0 bases and J 5 bases, with 13 bases left between them.

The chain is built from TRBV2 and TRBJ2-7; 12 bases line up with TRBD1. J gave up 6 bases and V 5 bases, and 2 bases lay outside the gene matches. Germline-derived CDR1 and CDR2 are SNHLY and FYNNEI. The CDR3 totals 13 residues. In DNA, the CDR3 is TGTGCCAGCAGTCGGGACAGGGGGCTCGAGCAGTACTTC. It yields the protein CASSRDRGLEQYF.

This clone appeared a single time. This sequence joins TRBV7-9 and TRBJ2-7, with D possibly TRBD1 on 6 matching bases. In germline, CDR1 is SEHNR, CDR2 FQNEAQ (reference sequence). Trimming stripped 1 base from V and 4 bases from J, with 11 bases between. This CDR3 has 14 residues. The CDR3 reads CASSLGRRGYEQYF. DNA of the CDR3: TGTGCCAGCAGCTTAGGGCGAAGGGGGTACGAGCAGTACTTC.

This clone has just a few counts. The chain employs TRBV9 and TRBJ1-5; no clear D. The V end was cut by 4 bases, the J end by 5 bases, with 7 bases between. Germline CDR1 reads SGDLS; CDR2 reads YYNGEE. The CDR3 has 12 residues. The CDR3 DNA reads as TGTGCCAGCAGCCCACTAGATCAGCCCCAGCATTTT. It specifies CASSPLDQPQHF.

In DNA form, the CDR3 reads TGCGCCAGTCGACTAGCGGGGGGGAATCCCTCAGGTAATGAGCAGTTCTTC. Its protein is CASRLAGGNPSGNEQFF. This sequence joins TRBV5-1 and TRBJ2-1; 14 bases fit TRBD2. Losses at the gene ends were 8 bases for V and 7 bases for J; bases not matched to a gene: 14. Germline V lookup: CDR1 SGHRS, CDR2 YFSETQ. The CDR3 length is 17 residues.

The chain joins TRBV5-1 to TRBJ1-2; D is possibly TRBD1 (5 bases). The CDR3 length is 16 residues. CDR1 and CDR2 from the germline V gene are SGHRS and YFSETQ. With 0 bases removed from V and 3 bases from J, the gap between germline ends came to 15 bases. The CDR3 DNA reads TGCGCCAGCAGCTTGGGCCAGGGAGGAGTAGACTATGGCTACACCTTC. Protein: CASSLGQGGVDYGYTF. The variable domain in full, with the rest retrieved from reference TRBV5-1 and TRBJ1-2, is KAGVTQTPRYLIKTRGQQVTLSCSPISGHRSVSWYQQTPGQGLQFLFEYFSETQRNKGNFPGRFSGRQFSNSRSEMNVSTLELGDSALYLCASSLGQGGVDYGYTFGSGTRLTVV.

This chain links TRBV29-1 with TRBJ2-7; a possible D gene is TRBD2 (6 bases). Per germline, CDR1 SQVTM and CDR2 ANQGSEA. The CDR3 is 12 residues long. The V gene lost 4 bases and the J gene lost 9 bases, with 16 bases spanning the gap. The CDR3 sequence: CSVAGGPSSQYF. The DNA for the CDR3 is TGCAGCGTTGCCGGGGGTCCTTCCTCGCAGTACTTC.

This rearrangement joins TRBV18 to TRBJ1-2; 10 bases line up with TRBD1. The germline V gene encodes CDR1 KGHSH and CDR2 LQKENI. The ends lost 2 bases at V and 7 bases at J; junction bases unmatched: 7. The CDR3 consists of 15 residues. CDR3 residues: CASSPTEGQGFGYTF. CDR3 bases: TGTGCCAGCTCACCAACCGAGGGACAGGGGTTTGGCTACACCTTC.

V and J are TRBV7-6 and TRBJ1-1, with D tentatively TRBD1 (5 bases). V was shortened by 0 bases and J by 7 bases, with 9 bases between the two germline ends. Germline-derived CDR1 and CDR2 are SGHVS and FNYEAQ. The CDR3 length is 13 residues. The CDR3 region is CASSLARQGEAFF. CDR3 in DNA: TGTGCCAGCAGCTTAGCCCGGCAGGGTGAAGCTTTCTTT.

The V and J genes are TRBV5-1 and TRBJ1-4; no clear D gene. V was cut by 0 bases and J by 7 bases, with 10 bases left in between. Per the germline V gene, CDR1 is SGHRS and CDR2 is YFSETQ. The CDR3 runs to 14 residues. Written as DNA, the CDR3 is TGCGCCAGCAGCTTGGGTCACGGAGGTGAAAAACTGTTTTTT. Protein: CASSLGHGGEKLFF.

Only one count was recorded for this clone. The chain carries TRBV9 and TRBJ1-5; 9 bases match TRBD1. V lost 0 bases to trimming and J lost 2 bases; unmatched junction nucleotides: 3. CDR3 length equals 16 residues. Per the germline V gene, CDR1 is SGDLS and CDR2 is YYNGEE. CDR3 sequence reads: CASSVGTGAGNQPQHF. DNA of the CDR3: TGTGCCAGCAGCGTAGGGACAGGGGCAGGCAATCAGCCCCAGCATTTT.

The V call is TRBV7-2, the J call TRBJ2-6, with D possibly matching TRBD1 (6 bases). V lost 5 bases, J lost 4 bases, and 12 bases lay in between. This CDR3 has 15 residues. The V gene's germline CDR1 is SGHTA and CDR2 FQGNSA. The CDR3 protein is CASSPTGRGANVLTF. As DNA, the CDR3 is TGTGCCAGCAGCCCTACAGGGCGCGGGGCCAACGTCCTGACTTTC.

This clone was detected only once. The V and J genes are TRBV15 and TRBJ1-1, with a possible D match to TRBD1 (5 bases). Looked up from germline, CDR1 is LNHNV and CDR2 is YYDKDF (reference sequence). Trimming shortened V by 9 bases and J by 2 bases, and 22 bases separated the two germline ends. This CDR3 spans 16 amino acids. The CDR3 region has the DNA TGTGCCACTTCTCAGGGTCGACCGATCAGAAACACTGAAGCTTTCTTT. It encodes CATSQGRPIRNTEAFF.

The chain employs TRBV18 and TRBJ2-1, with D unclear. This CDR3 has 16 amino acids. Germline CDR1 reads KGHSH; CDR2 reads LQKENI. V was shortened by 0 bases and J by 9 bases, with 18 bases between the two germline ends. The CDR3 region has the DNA TGTGCCAGCTCACCACCGGAGTCGCCGCATTTCTTTGAGCAGTTCTTC. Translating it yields CASSPPESPHFFEQFF.

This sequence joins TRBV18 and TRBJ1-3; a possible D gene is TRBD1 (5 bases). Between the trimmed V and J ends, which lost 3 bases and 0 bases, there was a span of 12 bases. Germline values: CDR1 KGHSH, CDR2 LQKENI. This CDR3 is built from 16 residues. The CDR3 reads CASSPRDGHSGNTIYF. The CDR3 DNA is TGTGCCAGCTCACCGCGGGACGGCCACTCTGGAAACACCATATATTTT.

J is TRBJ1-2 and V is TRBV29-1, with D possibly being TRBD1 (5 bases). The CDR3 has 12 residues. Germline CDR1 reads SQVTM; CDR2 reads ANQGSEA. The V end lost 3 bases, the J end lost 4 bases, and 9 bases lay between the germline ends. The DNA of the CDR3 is TGCAGCGTTGATGGGGGGACCTATGGCTACACCTTC. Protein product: CSVDGGTYGYTF.

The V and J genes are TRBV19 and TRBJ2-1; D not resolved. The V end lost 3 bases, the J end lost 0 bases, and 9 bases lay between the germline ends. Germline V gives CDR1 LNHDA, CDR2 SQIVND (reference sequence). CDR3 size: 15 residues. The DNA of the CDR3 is TGTGCCAGTAGTATGAGGTCGAGCTCCTACAATGAGCAGTTCTTC. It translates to CASSMRSSSYNEQFF.

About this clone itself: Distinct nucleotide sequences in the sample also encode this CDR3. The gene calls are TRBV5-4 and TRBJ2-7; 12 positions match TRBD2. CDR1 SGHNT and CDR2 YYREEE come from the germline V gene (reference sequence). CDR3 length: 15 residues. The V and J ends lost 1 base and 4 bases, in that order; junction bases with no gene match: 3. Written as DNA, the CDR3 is TGTGCCAGCAGCTTGACTAGCGGGGGGCTTTACGAGCAGTACTTC. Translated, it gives CASSLTSGGLYEQYF.

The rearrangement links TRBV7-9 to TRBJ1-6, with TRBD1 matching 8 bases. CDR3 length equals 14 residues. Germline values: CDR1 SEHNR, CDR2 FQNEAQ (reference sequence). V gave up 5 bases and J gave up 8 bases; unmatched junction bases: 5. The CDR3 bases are TGTGCCAGCAGCCTGGGGACAGGCCATTCACCCCTCCACTTT. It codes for CASSLGTGHSPLHF.

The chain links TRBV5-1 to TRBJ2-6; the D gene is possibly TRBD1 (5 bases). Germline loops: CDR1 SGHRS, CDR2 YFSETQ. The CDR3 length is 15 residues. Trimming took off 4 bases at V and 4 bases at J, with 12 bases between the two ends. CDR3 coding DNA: TGCGCCAGCAGCGTACAGGTCTCAGGGGCCAACGTCCTGACTTTC. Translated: CASSVQVSGANVLTF.

CDR3 residues: CASSLDRLGGKDGYTF. DNA for the CDR3: TGTGCCAGCAGCTTAGATCGTCTTGGGGGCAAGGATGGCTACACCTTC. This chain uses TRBV11-2 with TRBJ1-2, with D possibly TRBD1 on 6 matching bases. The CDR3 spans 16 residues. Trimming left V 0 bases short and J 6 bases short, with 17 bases between. Germline loops: CDR1 SGHAT, CDR2 FQNNGV.

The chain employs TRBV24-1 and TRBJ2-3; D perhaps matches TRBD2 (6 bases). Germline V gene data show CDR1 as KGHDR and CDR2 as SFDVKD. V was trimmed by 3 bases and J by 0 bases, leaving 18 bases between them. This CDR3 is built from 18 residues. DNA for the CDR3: TGTGCCACCAGTGATGCCCGGAAGACTAGTAAGAGCACAGATACGCAGTATTTT. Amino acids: CATSDARKTSKSTDTQYF.

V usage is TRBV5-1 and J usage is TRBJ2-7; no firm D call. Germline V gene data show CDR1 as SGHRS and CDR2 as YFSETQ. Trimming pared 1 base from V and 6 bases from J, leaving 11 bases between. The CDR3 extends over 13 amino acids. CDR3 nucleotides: TGCGCCAGCAGCTTGAATCAGGTAGGCGAGCAGTACTTC. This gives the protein CASSLNQVGEQYF.

CDR3: CASSPGTAGNTIYF. CDR3 nucleotides: TGTGCCAGCAGCCCAGGGACAGCTGGAAACACCATATATTTT. The chain recombines TRBV7-6 with TRBJ1-3; 7 bases are a match to TRBD1. After removal of 5 bases from V and 2 bases from J, the junction contained 3 bases not matched to a gene. There are 14 residues in the CDR3. Germline V gives CDR1 SGHVS, CDR2 FNYEAQ.

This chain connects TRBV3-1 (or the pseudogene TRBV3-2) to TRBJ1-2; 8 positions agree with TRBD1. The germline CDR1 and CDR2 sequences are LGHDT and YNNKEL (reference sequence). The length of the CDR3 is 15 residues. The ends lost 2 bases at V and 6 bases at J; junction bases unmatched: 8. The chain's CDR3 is CASSQTDRGQNGYTF. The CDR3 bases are TGTGCCAGCAGCCAAACAGACAGGGGACAAAATGGCTACACCTTC.

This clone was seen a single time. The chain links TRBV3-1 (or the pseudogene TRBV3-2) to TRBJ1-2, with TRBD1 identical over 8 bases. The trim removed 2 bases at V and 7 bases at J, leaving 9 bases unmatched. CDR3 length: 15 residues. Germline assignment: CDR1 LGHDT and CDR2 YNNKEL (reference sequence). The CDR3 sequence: CASSQLPGQVSGYTF. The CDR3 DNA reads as TGTGCCAGCAGCCAATTGCCGGGACAGGTCTCTGGCTACACCTTC.

The CDR3, as DNA: TGCGCCAGCCGGGGACAGGGGTTGGGGGAGCAGTACTTC. Translating it yields CASRGQGLGEQYF. The chain has TRBV10-2 and TRBJ2-7; 10 bases are a match to TRBD1. Germline CDR1 and CDR2: WSHSY and SAAADI. With V trimmed by 8 bases and J by 7 bases, 8 bases remained unmatched. This CDR3 contains 13 residues.